These 7 T cell receptor beta chains came from one sample sequenced in a study of CD8 T cells in ankylosing spondylitis (dated by TCRdb to between 2016 and 2019). Library creation used 5' RACE. The sequencer listed for this sample is Illumina HiSeq 2500. In-frame beta chains were kept once TCRdb had trimmed the public reads at Q25 with fastp and called clones with MiXCR. Rows with a matching CDR3 protein are joined into one entry that keeps the most common DNA and genes. The sample has 380,000 or so distinct CDR3 sequences on record, 20% of them singletons. Around 13% of the sample belongs to the ten largest clones. The specimen sequenced was blood, either unsorted or a sorted T cell fraction (not recorded which). These receptors all come from a male donor with ankylosing spondylitis or in good health (not recorded which).

J is TRBJ2-1 and V is TRBV11-3, with D tentatively TRBD1 or TRBD2 (5 bases each). The CDR3 contains 12 residues. CDR1 is SGHNT, CDR2 YENEEA, per germline. With 0 bases removed from V and 10 bases from J, the gap between germline ends came to 7 bases. The CDR3 DNA is TGTGCCAGCAGCTTAGATGAGGGGGAGCAGTTCTTC. As protein: CASSLDEGEQFF.

Only a few counts were recorded for this clonotype. The J gene is TRBJ2-7, the V gene TRBV4-1; D ambiguous. CDR3 length: 15 residues. CDR1 is MGHRA and CDR2 is YSYEKL in the germline V gene. The ends were cut back, 4 bases at V and 1 base at J, with 14 bases in the middle. The CDR3 DNA is TGCGCCAGCAGCCCCCGGGCCACCGGGTCCTACGAGCAGTACTTC. This translates into CASSPRATGSYEQYF.

This clonotype was detected only a few times. This rearrangement joins TRBV4-1 to TRBJ1-1, with no clear D. V was pared by 2 bases and J by 1 base, with 14 bases between. Germline-derived CDR1 and CDR2 are MGHRA and YSYEKL. The CDR3 sequence is 16 residues long. CDR3 in DNA: TGCGCCAGCAGCCAAACACAATGGGCCCAGAACACTGAAGCTTTCTTT. It encodes CASSQTQWAQNTEAFF.

This chain links TRBV29-1 with TRBJ1-2; D is unresolved. Germline assignment: CDR1 SQVTM and CDR2 ANQGSEA. The CDR3 totals 11 residues. V dropped 0 bases and J dropped 7 bases, with 6 bases sitting between them. The CDR3 reads CSVEDVGGYTF. CDR3 in DNA: TGCAGCGTTGAAGACGTGGGTGGCTACACCTTC.

This clonotype has only a few counts. The chain couples TRBV12-3 or TRBV12-4 to TRBJ2-3; D gene uncertain. Trimming removed 3 bases at V and 5 bases at J, with 6 bases between. The CDR3 extends over 12 amino acids. The CDR3 loop reads CASSLAQDTQYF. In nucleotides, the CDR3 is TGTGCCAGCAGTTTGGCCCAAGATACGCAGTATTTT.

This clonotype has more than one count but fewer than ten. The V and J genes are TRBV15 and TRBJ2-7; D perhaps matches TRBD1 (6 bases). There are 16 residues in the CDR3. The germline V gene encodes CDR1 LNHNV and CDR2 YYDKDF (reference sequence). V was trimmed by 5 bases and J by 2 bases, leaving 19 bases between them. The chain's CDR3 is CATSGPRTGITYEQYF. CDR3 DNA: TGTGCCACCAGCGGGCCCAGAACAGGGATAACCTACGAGCAGTACTTC.

The chain employs TRBV5-6 and TRBJ2-5; perhaps TRBD2 as D (6 bases). V lost 4 bases and J lost 3, with 13 bases in between. CDR3 size: 14 residues. CDR1 is SGHDT, CDR2 YYEEEE, per germline. The CDR3, as DNA: TGTGCCAGCAGCGAAATAGCGGAAGAAGAGACCCAGTACTTC. This translates into CASSEIAEEETQYF.